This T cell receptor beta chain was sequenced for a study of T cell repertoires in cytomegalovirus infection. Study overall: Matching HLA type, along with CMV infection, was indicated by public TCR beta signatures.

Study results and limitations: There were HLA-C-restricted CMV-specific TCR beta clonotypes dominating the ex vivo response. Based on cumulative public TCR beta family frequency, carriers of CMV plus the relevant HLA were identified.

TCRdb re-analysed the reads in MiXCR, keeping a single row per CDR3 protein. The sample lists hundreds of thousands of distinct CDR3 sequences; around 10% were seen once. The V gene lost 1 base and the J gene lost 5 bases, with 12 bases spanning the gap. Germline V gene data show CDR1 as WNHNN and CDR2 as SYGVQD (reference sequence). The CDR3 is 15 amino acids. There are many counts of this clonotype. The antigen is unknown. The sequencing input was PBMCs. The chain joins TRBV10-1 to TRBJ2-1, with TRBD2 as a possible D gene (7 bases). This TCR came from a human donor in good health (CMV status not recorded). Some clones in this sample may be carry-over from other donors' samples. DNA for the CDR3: TGCGCCAGCAGTGAGTTGGGGGGGGCGCACAATGAGCAGTTCTTC. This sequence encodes CASSELGGAHNEQFF.